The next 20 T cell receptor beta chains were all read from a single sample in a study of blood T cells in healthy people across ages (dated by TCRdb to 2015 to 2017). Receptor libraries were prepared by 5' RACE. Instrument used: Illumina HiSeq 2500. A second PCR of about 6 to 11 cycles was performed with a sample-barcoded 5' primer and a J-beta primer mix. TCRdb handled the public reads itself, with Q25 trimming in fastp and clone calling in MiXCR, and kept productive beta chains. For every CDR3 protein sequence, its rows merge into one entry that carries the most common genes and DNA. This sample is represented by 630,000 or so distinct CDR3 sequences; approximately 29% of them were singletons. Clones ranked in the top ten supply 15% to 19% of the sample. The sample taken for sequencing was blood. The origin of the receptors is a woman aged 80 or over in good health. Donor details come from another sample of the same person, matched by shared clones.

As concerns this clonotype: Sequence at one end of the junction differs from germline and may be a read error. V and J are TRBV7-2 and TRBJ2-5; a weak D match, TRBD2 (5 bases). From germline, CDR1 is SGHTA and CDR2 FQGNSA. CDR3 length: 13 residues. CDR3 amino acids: CASSPSLGEIQYF. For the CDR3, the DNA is TGTGCCAGCAGCCCTTCATTGGGAGAGATCCAGTACTTC.

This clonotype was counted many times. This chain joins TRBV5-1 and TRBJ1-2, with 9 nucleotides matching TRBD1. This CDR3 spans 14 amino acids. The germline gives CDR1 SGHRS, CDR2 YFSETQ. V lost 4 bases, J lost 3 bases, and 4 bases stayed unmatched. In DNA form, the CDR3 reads TGCGCCAGCAGCGCAACAGGGGGCGACTATGGCTACACCTTC. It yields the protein CASSATGGDYGYTF.

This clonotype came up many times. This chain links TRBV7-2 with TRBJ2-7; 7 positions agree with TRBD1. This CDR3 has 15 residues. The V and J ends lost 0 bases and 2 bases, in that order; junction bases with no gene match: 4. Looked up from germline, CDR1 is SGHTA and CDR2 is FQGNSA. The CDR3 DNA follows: TGTGCCAGCAGCTTAGCCTCGACAGGGACCTACGAGCAGTACTTC. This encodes CASSLASTGTYEQYF.

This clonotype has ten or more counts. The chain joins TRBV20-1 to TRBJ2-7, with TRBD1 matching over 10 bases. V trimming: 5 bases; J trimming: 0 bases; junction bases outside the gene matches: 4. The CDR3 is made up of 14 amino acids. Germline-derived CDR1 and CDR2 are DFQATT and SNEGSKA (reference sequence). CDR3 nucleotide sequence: TGCAGTGCTCCGGACAGGGGGAGCTCCTACGAGCAGTACTTC. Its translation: CSAPDRGSSYEQYF.

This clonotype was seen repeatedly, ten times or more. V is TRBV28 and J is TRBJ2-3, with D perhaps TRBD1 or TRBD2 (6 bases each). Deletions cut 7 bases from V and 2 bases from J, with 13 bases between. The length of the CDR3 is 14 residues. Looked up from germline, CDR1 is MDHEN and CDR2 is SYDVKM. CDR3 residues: CASILGGNTDTQYF. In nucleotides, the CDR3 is TGTGCCAGCATCTTGGGGGGCAACACAGATACGCAGTATTTT.

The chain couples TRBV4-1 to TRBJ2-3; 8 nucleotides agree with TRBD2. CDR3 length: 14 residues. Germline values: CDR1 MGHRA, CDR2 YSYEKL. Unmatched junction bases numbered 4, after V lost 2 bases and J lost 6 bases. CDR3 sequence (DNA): TGCGCCAGCAGCCAAAGGACTAGCAGGGATACGCAGTATTTT. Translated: CASSQRTSRDTQYF.

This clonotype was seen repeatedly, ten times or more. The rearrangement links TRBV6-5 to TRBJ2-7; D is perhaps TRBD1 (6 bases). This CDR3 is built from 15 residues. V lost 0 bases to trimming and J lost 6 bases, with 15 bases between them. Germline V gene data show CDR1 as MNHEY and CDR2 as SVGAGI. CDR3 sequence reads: CASSYSTIRGGEQYF. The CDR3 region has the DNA TGTGCCAGCAGTTACTCGACGATCAGGGGCGGCGAGCAGTACTTC.

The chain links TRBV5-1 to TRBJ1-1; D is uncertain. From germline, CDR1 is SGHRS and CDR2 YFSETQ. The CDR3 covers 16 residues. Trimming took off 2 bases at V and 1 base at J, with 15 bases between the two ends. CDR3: CASSLSAEIPNTEAFF. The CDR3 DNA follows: TGCGCCAGCAGCTTATCCGCGGAAATCCCGAACACTGAAGCTTTCTTT.

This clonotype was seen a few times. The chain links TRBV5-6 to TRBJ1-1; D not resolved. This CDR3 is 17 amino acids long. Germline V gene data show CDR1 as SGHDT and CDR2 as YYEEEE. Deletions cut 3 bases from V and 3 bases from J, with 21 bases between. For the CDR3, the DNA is TGTGCCAGCAGCTACCCGGGGAAAATTGGCGTGGACACTGAAGCTTTCTTT. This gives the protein CASSYPGKIGVDTEAFF.

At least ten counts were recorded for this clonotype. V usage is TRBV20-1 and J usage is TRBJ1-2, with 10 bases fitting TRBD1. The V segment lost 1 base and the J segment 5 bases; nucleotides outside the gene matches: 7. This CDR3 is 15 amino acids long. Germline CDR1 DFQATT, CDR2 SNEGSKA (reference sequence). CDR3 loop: CSARAGTGVEYGYTF. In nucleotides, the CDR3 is TGCAGTGCTAGAGCCGGGACAGGGGTGGAGTATGGCTACACCTTC.

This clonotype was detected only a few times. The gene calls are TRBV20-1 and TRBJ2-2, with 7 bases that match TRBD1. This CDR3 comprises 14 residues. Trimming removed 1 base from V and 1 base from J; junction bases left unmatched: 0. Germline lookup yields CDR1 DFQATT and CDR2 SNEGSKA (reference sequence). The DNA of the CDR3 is TGCAGTGCTAGAGGGGACAGGAACACCGGGGAGCTGTTTTTT. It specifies CSARGDRNTGELFF.

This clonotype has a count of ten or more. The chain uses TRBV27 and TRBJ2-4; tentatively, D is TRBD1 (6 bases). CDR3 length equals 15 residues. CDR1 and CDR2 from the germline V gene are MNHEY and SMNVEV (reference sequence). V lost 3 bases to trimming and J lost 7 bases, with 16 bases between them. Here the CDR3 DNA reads TGTGCCAGCAGTTTCTCCAGGGGAATTATGAACATTCAGTACTTC. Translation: CASSFSRGIMNIQYF.

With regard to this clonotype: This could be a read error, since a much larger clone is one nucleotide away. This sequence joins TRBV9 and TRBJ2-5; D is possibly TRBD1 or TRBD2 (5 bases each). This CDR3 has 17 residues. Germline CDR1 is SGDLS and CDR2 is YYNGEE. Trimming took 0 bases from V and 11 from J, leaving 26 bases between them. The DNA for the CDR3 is TGTGCCAGCAGCGTAGAGCCTATGGTAGGGGCCAGTTGGGGGCAGTACTTC. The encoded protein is CASSVEPMVGASWGQYF.

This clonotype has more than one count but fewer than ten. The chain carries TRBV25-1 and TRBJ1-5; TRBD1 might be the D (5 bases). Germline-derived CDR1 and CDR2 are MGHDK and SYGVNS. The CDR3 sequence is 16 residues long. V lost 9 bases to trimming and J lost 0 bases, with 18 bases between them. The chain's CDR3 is CASIRWGTYSNQPQHF. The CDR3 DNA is TGTGCCAGTATTAGGTGGGGCACTTATAGCAATCAGCCCCAGCATTTT.

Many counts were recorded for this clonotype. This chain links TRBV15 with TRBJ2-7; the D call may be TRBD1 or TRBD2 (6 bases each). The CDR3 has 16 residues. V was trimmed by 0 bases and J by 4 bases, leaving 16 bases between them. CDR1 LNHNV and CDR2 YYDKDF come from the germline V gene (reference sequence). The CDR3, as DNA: TGTGCCACCAGCAGAGATGGAGGGGGGACGGGTTACGAGCAGTACTTC. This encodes CATSRDGGGTGYEQYF.

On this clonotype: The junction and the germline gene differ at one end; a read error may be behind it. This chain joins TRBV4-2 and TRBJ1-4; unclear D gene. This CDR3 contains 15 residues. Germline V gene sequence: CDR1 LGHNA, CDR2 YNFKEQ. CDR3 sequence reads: CACSQEGSYNEKLFF. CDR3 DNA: TGTGCCTGCAGCCAAGAGGGCTCCTATAATGAAAAACTGTTTTTT.

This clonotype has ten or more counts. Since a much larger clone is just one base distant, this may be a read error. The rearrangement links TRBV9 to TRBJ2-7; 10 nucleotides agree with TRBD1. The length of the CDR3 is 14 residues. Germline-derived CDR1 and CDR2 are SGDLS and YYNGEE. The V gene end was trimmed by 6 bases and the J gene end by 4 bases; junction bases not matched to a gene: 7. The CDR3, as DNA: TGTGCCAGCACCAAGGGACAGGGGAGTTACGAGCAGTACTTC. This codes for CASTKGQGSYEQYF.

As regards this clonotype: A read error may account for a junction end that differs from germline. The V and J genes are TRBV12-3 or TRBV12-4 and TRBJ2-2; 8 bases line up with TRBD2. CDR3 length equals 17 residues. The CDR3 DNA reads TGTACCAGCAGTTTAGCGGGGTCGGTTATGAGAACCGGGGAGCTGTTTTTT. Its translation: CTSSLAGSVMRTGELFF.

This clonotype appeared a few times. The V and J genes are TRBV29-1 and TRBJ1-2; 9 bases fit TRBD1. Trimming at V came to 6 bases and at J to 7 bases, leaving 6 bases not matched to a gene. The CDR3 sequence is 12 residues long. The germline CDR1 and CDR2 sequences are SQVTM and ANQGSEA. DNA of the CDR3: TGCAGCGTGGGACAGGGTCGCGTTGGCTACACCTTC. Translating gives CSVGQGRVGYTF.

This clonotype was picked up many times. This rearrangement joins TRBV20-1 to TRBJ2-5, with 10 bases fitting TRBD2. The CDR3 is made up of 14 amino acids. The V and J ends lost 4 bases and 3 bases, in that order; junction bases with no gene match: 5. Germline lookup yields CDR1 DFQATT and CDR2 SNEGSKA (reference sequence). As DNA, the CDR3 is TGCAGTGCTAATCGGCTAGCGGGGGAAGAGACCCAGTACTTC. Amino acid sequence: CSANRLAGEETQYF.